Presented here are 15 T cell receptor beta chains from one specimen sequenced in a study of T cell changes during pregnancy in multiple sclerosis (dated by TCRdb to the late 2010s). To prepare the library, the immunoSEQ multiplex PCR assay was applied. TCRdb holds this immuneACCESS table with in-frame rearrangements only. Some clones are missing; in checked studies, unresolved V genes explain under half, and the rest has no known cause. The sample profile shows about 70,000 clones; around 94% of them were found once. Together, the top ten hold less than 4% of the sample. Specimen: CD8+ T cells from peripheral blood mononuclear cells, collected in the third trimester of pregnancy. These receptors all stem from a female donor in good health, enrolled as a control in a pregnancy study.

The chain uses TRBV5-4 and TRBJ2-1, with 11 bases lining up with TRBD2. Germline trimming cut 3 bases from V and 0 bases from J; bases unmatched to any gene: 2. The germline V gene encodes CDR1 SGHNT and CDR2 YYREEE (reference sequence). The CDR3 is 16 residues long. This chain's CDR3 is CASSSSGGSSYNEQFF. In DNA form, the CDR3 reads TGTGCCAGCAGCTCTAGCGGGGGGAGCTCCTACAATGAGCAGTTCTTC.

The rearrangement joins TRBV29-1 to TRBJ2-7; 8 bases are shared with TRBD1. CDR1 and CDR2 (germline): SQVTM, ANQGSEA. CDR3 length equals 14 residues. The V gene end was trimmed by 4 bases and the J gene end by 4 bases; junction bases not matched to a gene: 9. The CDR3 loop reads CSVGGQDRIYEQYF. DNA for the CDR3: TGCAGCGTTGGGGGACAGGATCGAATTTACGAGCAGTACTTC.

V is TRBV7-2 and J is TRBJ2-7, with 8 bases fitting TRBD2. Germline CDR1 is SGHTA and CDR2 is FQGNSA. There are 14 residues in the CDR3. J was trimmed by 2 bases and V by 2 bases; bases with no gene match: 2. Here the CDR3 reads CASSLMGLAYEQYF. CDR3 in DNA: TGTGCCAGCAGCTTAATGGGACTAGCCTACGAGCAGTACTTC.

The chain employs TRBV27 and TRBJ2-7; TRBD2 matches 7 bases. Germline values: CDR1 MNHEY, CDR2 SMNVEV (reference sequence). The CDR3 consists of 16 residues. Germline trimming cut 3 bases from V and 5 bases from J; bases unmatched to any gene: 13. CDR3 region: CASSFNLGGRGDEQYF. Written as DNA, the CDR3 is TGTGCCAGCAGTTTCAATCTGGGGGGGAGGGGCGACGAGCAGTACTTC.

DNA of the CDR3: TGTGCCAGCAGCTCTGGACTAGCGGGGAGCAATGAGCAGTTCTTC. The encoded protein is CASSSGLAGSNEQFF. The chain carries TRBV7-9 and TRBJ2-1, with 12 bases fitting TRBD2. The CDR3 contains 15 residues. The V gene end was trimmed by 4 bases and the J gene end by 6 bases; junction bases not matched to a gene: 4. Per the germline V gene, CDR1 is SEHNR and CDR2 is FQNEAQ (reference sequence).

The gene calls are TRBV4-1 and TRBJ2-1, with TRBD1 matching over 8 bases. With V trimmed by 3 bases and J by 6 bases, 4 bases remained unmatched. CDR3 length equals 14 residues. Germline CDR1 is MGHRA and CDR2 is YSYEKL. The CDR3 reads CASSQADRVNEQFF. The CDR3 DNA sequence: TGCGCCAGCAGCCAGGCGGACAGGGTCAATGAGCAGTTCTTC.

The chain carries TRBV6-8 and TRBJ1-4; 8 nucleotides agree with TRBD1. The CDR3 covers 17 residues. CDR1 and CDR2 from the germline V gene are MNHGY and SAAAGT. V lost 2 bases, J lost 4 bases, and 9 bases stayed unmatched. CDR3 loop: CASSYPDRDQGNEKLFF. The CDR3 region has the DNA TGTGCCAGCAGTTACCCGGACAGGGATCAAGGTAATGAAAAACTGTTTTTT.

The CDR3 sequence: CASSYSAGVYEQYF. The CDR3 DNA reads TGTGCCAGCAGTTACTCTGCCGGGGTCTACGAGCAGTACTTC. The rearrangement uses TRBV6-5 and TRBJ2-7, with D possibly being TRBD2 (5 bases). This CDR3 has 14 residues. Germline loops: CDR1 MNHEY, CDR2 SVGAGI. Deletions cut 0 bases from V and 3 bases from J, with 9 bases between.

CDR3 nucleotides: TGCAGCGTTGAATGGATTTCTGAGGACACTGAAGCTTTCTTT. This gives the protein CSVEWISEDTEAFF. The V call is TRBV29-1, the J call TRBJ1-1, with unresolved D. Germline CDR1 SQVTM, CDR2 ANQGSEA. The ends were cut back, 2 bases at V and 3 bases at J, with 13 bases in the middle. CDR3 length equals 14 residues.

This clone was detected only a few times. The rearrangement joins TRBV15 to TRBJ2-1; D remains unclear. The CDR3 consists of 14 residues. Germline lookup yields CDR1 LNHNV and CDR2 YYDKDF (reference sequence). Trimming left V 7 bases short and J 5 bases short, with 15 bases between. In DNA form, the CDR3 reads TGTGCCACCACCTCCTCGGGTCCCCACAATGAGCAGTTCTTC. Its protein is CATTSSGPHNEQFF.

This clone was picked up one time. The chain combines TRBV5-6 with TRBJ2-1; D gene uncertain. V lost 0 bases and J lost 5, with 6 bases in between. The CDR3 sequence is 13 residues long. Germline-derived CDR1 and CDR2 are SGHDT and YYEEEE. CDR3 sequence (DNA): TGTGCCAGCAGCTTGGGCACGGACAATGAGCAGTTCTTC. Its translation is CASSLGTDNEQFF.

CDR3 loop: CAIRDSYEQYF. The CDR3 DNA is TGTGCCATCCGGGACAGCTACGAGCAGTACTTC. This chain uses TRBV10-3 with TRBJ2-7, with 7 bases matching TRBD1. J lost 3 bases, V lost 8 bases, and 1 base had no gene match. Germline CDR1 ENHRY, CDR2 SYGVKD. The CDR3 consists of 11 residues.

The rearrangement links TRBV30 to TRBJ2-1; TRBD2 is a possible D gene (5 bases). The CDR3 is 11 amino acids. Trimming shortened V by 4 bases and J by 8 bases, and 9 bases separated the two germline ends. CDR1 and CDR2 (germline): GTSNPN, SVGIG (reference sequence). The CDR3 DNA reads as TGTGCCTGGAACGAGGGAGATGAGCAGTTCTTC. Translated: CAWNEGDEQFF.

This clone was counted a single time. J is TRBJ1-3 and V is TRBV19; TRBD1 matches at 7 bases. V shed 5 bases and J 2 bases; nucleotides not matched to a gene: 3. The germline V gene has CDR1 LNHDA and CDR2 SQIVND (reference sequence). The CDR3 totals 14 residues. The CDR3 region has the DNA TGTGCCAGTAGTGTCGACAGGGCTGGAAACACCATATATTTT. It encodes CASSVDRAGNTIYF. Supplemented by reference TRBV19 and TRBJ1-3, the full variable domain reads DGGITQSPKYLFRKEGQNVTLSCEQNLNHDAMYWYRQDPGQGLRLIYYSQIVNDFQKGDIAEGYSVSREKKESFPLTVTSAQKNPTAFYLCASSVDRAGNTIYFGEGSWLTVV.

This clone was picked up one time. The chain uses TRBV6-6 and TRBJ2-7; 8 nucleotides line up with TRBD2. The length of the CDR3 is 15 residues. Germline-derived CDR1 and CDR2 are MNHNY and SVGAGI (reference sequence). With V trimmed by 8 bases and J by 3 bases, 12 bases remained unmatched. Written as DNA, the CDR3 is TGTGCCAGCCGTATAGCGGGACAACAAGGCTACGAGCAGTACTTC. Translated: CASRIAGQQGYEQYF.